This entry is about one TCR beta chain. It lacks a known antigen. No base quality values were provided; no much bigger clone lies one nucleotide off. The library was generated by the immunoSEQ multiplex PCR assay. The multiplex PCR relied on a mix of 60 forward primers for TCR Vbeta segments and 13 reverse primers for TCR Jbeta segments. A multiplex PCR assay on genomic DNA amplified the CDR3 region of rearranged TCR beta genes. Amplified TCR beta libraries were sequenced as 87-base-pair reads on the Illumina HiSeq System. The authors processed their data as follows. A later analysis tallied around 82 million unique TCR beta chains across the 666 repertoires, and some 12 million of those chains were shared by two or more donors. To remove PCR and sequencing errors, raw reads were error-corrected and collapsed into unique sequences using a nearest-neighbor algorithm that merged closely related sequences. CDR3 sequences were aligned to IMGT reference sequences to assign V, D and J gene segments. For a sequence to be retained, a match of at least six nucleotides was required to both a V gene segment and a J gene segment. A rearrangement counted as productive if the CDR3 had no stop codons and remained in frame with V and J, and every other rearrangement counted as non-productive. CDR3 was defined according to IMGT convention as the region running from the second conserved V-encoded cysteine to the conserved J-encoded phenylalanine. The earlier analysis of more than 450 of the donors excluded sequences that lacked an unambiguous match to a single V gene segment. An earlier analysis of 450 to 650 of the donors called V segments functional above 56.7% productive rearrangements and segregating when the between-donor standard deviation exceeded 5%. A statistical classification framework was built for diagnosing cytomegalovirus status from the catalog of TCR beta chain sequences. In a later analysis, V and J genes were assigned by comparing TCR nucleotide sequences against IMGT/GENE-DB human TR gene sequences. Using the TCRdist pipeline, a later analysis assigned CDR3 sequences along with most-parsimonious VDJ recombination scenarios. In a later analysis, every TCR beta chain was defined by the combination of its CDR3 amino acid sequence and its V-gene family, and reads without a unique V-gene family were dropped. To address suspected cross-contamination and a sequencing artifact, a later analysis removed 592 highly shared, low-generation-probability nucleotide sequences. In a later analysis, a clonal expansion index for each public chain was calculated from normalized within-repertoire ranks of inferred template counts. A later analysis computed generation probabilities with a VDJ recombination model fitted to out-of-frame rearrangements, and checked the results against IGoR. In a later analysis, TCR-TCR, TCR-HLA and TCR-CMV co-occurrence was scored with hypergeometric tests, and a repertoire-size bias correction was applied to TCR pairs. False discovery rates were estimated in a later analysis by permuting HLA or CMV assignments 20 times. In a later analysis, co-occurring TCRs were grouped with DBSCAN, and TCRdist sequence similarity was added when clustering was performed within HLA-allele-positive subsets. For co-occurrence clustering, repertoires with fewer than 30,000 or more than 120,000 public chains were excluded, along with a handful of repertoires with anomalous nucleotide sharing. As stored in TCRdb, this immuneACCESS dataset retains in-frame rearrangements with V and J assigned. A fraction of the clones does not appear; measured against another copy, unresolved V genes explain less than half of the discrepancy, and the remainder lacks a known reason. The V and J calls and clone size were taken over from that table, and D and trimming were inferred from the DNA. The sample data list approximately 79,000 clones, and around four fifths of these were observed just once. The leading ten clones occupy roughly 2% of the sample.

These data come from a study of cytomegalovirus exposure and HLA in healthy donors (dated by TCRdb to about 2017). Background on the whole study: An earlier analysis of approximately 640 of the donors reported approximately 270 Gb of sequence data and around 110 million unique TCR beta sequences from roughly 200 million T cells. An early release covering roughly 600 HLA-typed donors comprised approximately 290 gigabases of sequencing data and tens of millions of unique TCR sequences. The genetic ancestry cluster associated with self-reported Caucasian donors included 81% of the 300 to 400 genotyped donors. The study aimed to test whether cataloging public T cell receptors could reveal signatures of past pathogen exposure. The study profiled the T cell repertoires of under 850 subjects by immunosequencing and related them to cytomegalovirus serostatus. In addition to the first cohort of roughly 700 subjects, a separate validation cohort of 100 to 150 different subjects was used. High-throughput TCR immunosequencing, statistical association of individual TCRs with disease status, and machine learning were combined to predict cytomegalovirus infection status. A later analysis re-analyzed previously published TCR beta repertoires from approximately 700 donors and added high-resolution HLA genotyping to study TCR occurrence patterns. Rather than drawing on any new phenotypic data, the later analysis identified candidate immune exposures from TCR beta sequences and the way those sequences occurred across donors. An earlier analysis of fewer than 700 of the donors applied high-throughput TCR beta sequencing to assess whether each TCR beta V gene segment acted as functional or pseudogenic. Donor age, sex, ethnicity and CMV serostatus were compiled together with the repertoire data. A later genetic analysis used genome-wide SNP genotypes for about three fifths of the 666 donors, treating that subset as a discovery cohort. All discovery cohort repertoires had been generated on a single sequencing platform. HLA typing covered class I and class II loci at four-digit resolution. The number of donors typed differed by locus, with roughly 620-640 for A, B, C, DRB1 and DQB1, 522 for DQA1, over 600 for DPA1, and around 430 for DPB1. A few DR-DQ haplotypes were treated as single units for association and clustering because of strong linkage in the cohort. On average, roughly 240,000 unique TCR beta nucleotide sequences were sequenced per donor among 350 to 400 genotyped donors of the cohort, with 15% to 20% of those sequences being non-productive.

The cohort consisted of some 670 healthy bone marrow donors. At the time of sampling, all cohort members were nominally healthy, though unrecorded immune exposures were likely present. The donor was CMV seronegative and was included in the group of hundreds of seronegative cohort members. A peripheral blood sample was provided by each donor, and peripheral blood mononuclear cells were used for TCR beta sequencing. Genomic DNA was extracted from the blood cell samples with the Qiagen DNeasy Blood Extraction Kit. The CDR3 covers 15 residues, taking in both the cysteine and the phenylalanine. The kept DNA is CDR3 alone, 45 bases in frame from the first base. The junction shows trimming of 1 base on V and 1 base on J, and the gene matches do not reach 3 bases of it. CDR1 is given as MNHEY and CDR2 as SVGAGI, both from the germline V gene. General findings and caveats noted by the study authors: In vitro tests confirmed that three of the cytomegalovirus-associated TCR beta chains recognize cytomegalovirus antigens. In a later genetic analysis, fewer N-insertions in productive TCRs were reported among donors in an Asian-associated ancestry cluster than the roughly 640-donor mean. A further reported finding was that TCR beta sequences accurately predicted the HLA-A and HLA-B alleles for most subjects in the first cohort. Sequencing depth was assumed to be roughly uniform across donors in the presence/absence analyses, though that assumption may not hold. The classifier was reported to diagnose cytomegalovirus status with high specificity and sensitivity in both the original cohort and the validation cohort. For the cohort, immune exposure information was limited to CMV serostatus. Most TCR sequences were observed very rarely across donors, whereas some public TCRs were present in many individuals. A later analysis associated about 16,000 TCR beta sequences with specific HLA alleles at a false discovery rate of 0.05. The cohort was sequenced for TCR beta chains only, and without alpha or paired-chain data the features that could be detected were limited. In a later analysis, several top co-occurrence clusters were reported to appear linked to parvovirus B19, influenza, CMV and Epstein-Barr virus. In an earlier analysis of 587 of the donors, most TCR beta V segments appeared in productive rearrangements about 87% or about 30% of the time, broadly matching IMGT annotations. Some IMGT-functional V segments, including TRBV6-2 and TRBV6-3, could not be told apart with the 87-base-pair reads, so those segments were excluded. According to the authors, the approach could potentially be generalized to other disease states and immunological phenotypes. In a later analysis, HLA-associated TCR beta chains showed more clonal expansion and lower generation probabilities than non-associated chains that were equally common. In a later genetic analysis, a missense DCLRE1C variant was associated with V-gene and J-gene trimming of TCR beta chains, and the association was replicated in an independent cohort. In a later analysis, most CMV-associated TCR beta chains were found to appear HLA-restricted, with HLA associations seemingly driven largely by CMV exposure. A later analysis found that TCR association rates varied across HLA loci, with DRB1 alleles showing the most associated TCRs and HLA-C alleles the fewest. A cluster of highly shared sequence variants was judged likely to represent a technical artifact of the sequencing pipeline. Linkage disequilibrium might explain the correlated functional status among segregating V segments, but an unknown experimental factor could not be ruled out. Because counts were too low, roughly 16 rarely observed V segments, including chromosome 9 orphons, were left out of the earlier analysis of 587 of the donors. Strong co-occurrence of HLA alleles, especially DR and DQ, made assigning TCR associations to individual alleles difficult. The study listed 170 or so TCR beta chains as associated with cytomegalovirus. Because some donors lacked HLA typing at each locus, the association tests relied only on the typed subset.

The TCR comes from a boy younger than 18 in good health and CMV-seronegative. The chain couples TRBV6-5 to TRBJ1-1; the central 7 bases match TRBD1. Sequencing used PBMCs. The bases are TGTGCCAGCAGTTACTATAGGACAGGGAACACTGAAGCTTTCTTT. It translates to CASSYYRTGNTEAFF.